This T cell receptor (beta chain) emerged from a study of blood T cell repertoires in COVID-19. This clone was seen a single time. The CDR3 totals 13 residues. Germline CDR1 and CDR2: LNHDA and SQIVND (reference sequence). V was cut by 2 bases and J by 4 bases, with 8 bases left in between. Profiling relied on immunoSEQ multiplex PCR, and the TCRdb table lists in-frame clones only, not all of them. The sample has approximately 240,000 clones; approximately 84% are singletons. The genes are TRBV19 and TRBJ1-2; weak D call: TRBD1 (5 bases). The TCR originated in a man in his forties or fifties with acute or convalescent COVID-19. What was sequenced was peripheral blood. CDR3 nucleotides: TGTGCCAGTAGTATATCCGACAGCTATGGCTACACCTTC. Translating gives CASSISDSYGYTF.